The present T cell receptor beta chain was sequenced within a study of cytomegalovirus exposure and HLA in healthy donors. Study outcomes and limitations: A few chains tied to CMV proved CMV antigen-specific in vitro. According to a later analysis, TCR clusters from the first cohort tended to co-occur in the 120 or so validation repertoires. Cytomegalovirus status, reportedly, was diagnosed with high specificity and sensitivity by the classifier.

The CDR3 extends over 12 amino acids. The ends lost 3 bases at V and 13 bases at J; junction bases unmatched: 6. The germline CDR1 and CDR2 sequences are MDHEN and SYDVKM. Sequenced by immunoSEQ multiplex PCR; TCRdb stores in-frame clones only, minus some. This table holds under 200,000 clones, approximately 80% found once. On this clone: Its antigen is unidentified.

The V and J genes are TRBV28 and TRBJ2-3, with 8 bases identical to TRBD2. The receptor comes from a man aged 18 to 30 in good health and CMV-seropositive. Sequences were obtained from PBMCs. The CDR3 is CASSLERESKYF. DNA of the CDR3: TGTGCCAGCAGTTTGGAGCGGGAGTCGAAGTATTTT.